The 17 T cell receptor beta chains below all came from one sample that was sequenced in a study of blood T cell repertoires in COVID-19. The method was immunoSEQ multiplex PCR; TCRdb's version includes in-frame clones alone and lacks a portion of them. The sample includes about 260,000 clones, over 80% of them seen just once. The sample taken for sequencing was peripheral blood. Every receptor here comes from a woman aged 40 to 50 with acute or convalescent COVID-19.

Only a few counts were recorded for this clone. The gene calls are TRBV27 and TRBJ2-1, with TRBD2 matching over 10 bases. J was trimmed by 7 bases and V by 2 bases; bases with no gene match: 11. The CDR3 length is 17 residues. The germline V gene encodes CDR1 MNHEY and CDR2 SMNVEV (reference sequence). In DNA form, the CDR3 reads TGTGCCAGCAGTTTAGCCGTTTTTAGCGGGGGGCGGAATGAGCAGTTCTTC. Its translation: CASSLAVFSGGRNEQFF.

V and J are TRBV4-2 and TRBJ2-2, with 10 bases aligning to TRBD2. The trim removed 1 base at V and 2 bases at J, leaving 1 base unmatched. CDR1 and CDR2 (germline): LGHNA, YNFKEQ. The CDR3 length is 16 residues. The CDR3, as DNA: TGTGCCAGCAGCCAAGTAGCGGGGGGCAACACCGGGGAGCTGTTTTTT. Amino acids: CASSQVAGGNTGELFF.

This chain connects TRBV5-4 to TRBJ1-5, with 7 bases that match TRBD1. The CDR3 consists of 13 residues. J was trimmed by 5 bases and V by 4 bases; bases with no gene match: 3. Germline CDR1 SGHNT, CDR2 YYREEE (reference sequence). CDR3 amino acids: CASSRQGDQPQHF. In DNA, the CDR3 is TGTGCCAGCAGCCGACAGGGCGATCAGCCCCAGCATTTT. Variable domain in full (rest from reference TRBV5-4 and TRBJ1-5): ETGVTQSPTHLIKTRGQQVTLRCSSQSGHNTVSWYQQALGQGPQFIFQYYREEENGRGNFPPRFSGLQFPNYSSELNVNALELDDSALYLCASSRQGDQPQHFGDGTRLSIL.

The chain joins TRBV19 to TRBJ2-1; D is perhaps TRBD1 (5 bases). V lost 3 bases and J 10 bases, leaving 13 bases between the germline ends. Germline values: CDR1 LNHDA, CDR2 SQIVND (reference sequence). The CDR3 is made up of 13 amino acids. CDR3 DNA: TGTGCCAGTAGTATCGGGCAGGGCCGGGAGCAGTTCTTC. Protein sequence: CASSIGQGREQFF.

This chain connects TRBV21-1 to TRBJ2-1; TRBD1, as called in the table, went unchecked against the DNA. TRBV21-1 is a pseudogene segment. CDR3 length: 16 amino acids. The CDR3 DNA reads as TGTGCCAGCAGGGCCCGGCCGGGACAGGGTTGGGATGAGCAGTTCTTC. The encoded protein is CASRARPGQGWDEQFF.

This chain links TRBV5-1 with TRBJ1-1, with 8 bases that match TRBD1. V was pared by 0 bases and J by 4 bases, with 5 bases of the junction left unmatched. Germline V gene lookup returns CDR1 SGHRS and CDR2 YFSETQ. The CDR3 extends over 15 amino acids. DNA of the CDR3: TGCGCCAGCAGCTTGGCCCCCACAGGGGGCACTGAAGCTTTCTTT. Its translation: CASSLAPTGGTEAFF.

The chain links TRBV6-5 to TRBJ2-3; D gene unclear. Trimming stripped 6 bases from V and 1 base from J, with 14 bases between. The CDR3 consists of 15 residues. Germline V CDR1 and CDR2: MNHEY, SVGAGI. The CDR3 DNA reads as TGTGCCAGCAGGAGAGGAGCTTCGGGCACAGATACGCAGTATTTT. This codes for CASRRGASGTDTQYF.

This clone has more than one count but fewer than ten. This sequence joins TRBV30 and TRBJ1-1, with 8 bases identical to TRBD1. CDR3 length: 12 residues. Germline V lookup: CDR1 GTSNPN, CDR2 SVGIG (reference sequence). V shed 4 bases, J shed 5 bases, and the junction held 3 bases outside the gene matches. This chain's CDR3 is CAWTGGRTEAFF. The DNA for the CDR3 is TGTGCCTGGACAGGGGGCAGGACTGAAGCTTTCTTT.

This clone was seen only once. The J gene is TRBJ2-6, the V gene TRBV19, with TRBD1 matching over 10 bases. There are 18 residues in the CDR3. CDR1 is LNHDA, CDR2 SQIVND, per germline (reference sequence). V lost 1 base to trimming and J lost 2 bases; unmatched junction nucleotides: 5. Written as DNA, the CDR3 is TGTGCCAGTAGTATAGGGGGGACAGGGGCTGCTGGGGCCAACGTCCTGACTTTC. It translates to CASSIGGTGAAGANVLTF.

The chain combines TRBV24-1 with TRBJ2-3; D is unresolved. Per germline, CDR1 KGHDR and CDR2 SFDVKD. The CDR3 covers 15 residues. The V and J ends lost 4 bases and 0 bases respectively, with 10 bases between them. Written as DNA, the CDR3 is TGTGCCACCAGTGACCCGGGTGAGAGCACAGATACGCAGTATTTT. It yields the protein CATSDPGESTDTQYF.

This clone was observed a single time. The chain recombines TRBV5-1 with TRBJ1-1; D unclear. V was cut by 8 bases and J by 1 base, with 12 bases left in between. The CDR3 totals 13 residues. Germline assignment: CDR1 SGHRS and CDR2 YFSETQ. The CDR3 nucleotides read TGCGCCAGTAAATGGCGCGGGAACACTGAAGCTTTCTTT. Protein sequence: CASKWRGNTEAFF. Drawing the rest from reference TRBV5-1 and TRBJ1-1, the complete variable domain is KAGVTQTPRYLIKTRGQQVTLSCSPISGHRSVSWYQQTPGQGLQFLFEYFSETQRNKGNFPGRFSGRQFSNSRSEMNVSTLELGDSALYLCASKWRGNTEAFFGQGTRLTVV.

This chain links TRBV4-2 with TRBJ1-2; D remains unclear. The germline CDR1 and CDR2 sequences are LGHNA and YNFKEQ. The CDR3 runs 14 residues. The V end was cut by 0 bases, the J end by 5 bases, with 10 bases between. The CDR3 DNA follows: TGTGCCAGCAGCCAAGATCGGAGGGCTTATGGCTACACCTTC. Protein product: CASSQDRRAYGYTF.

This chain links TRBV6-5 with TRBJ2-1; 8 nucleotides match TRBD1. The CDR3 loop spans 12 amino acids. With V trimmed by 9 bases and J by 12 bases, 10 bases remained unmatched. Germline CDR1 and CDR2: MNHEY and SVGAGI. The CDR3 loop is CASSDPGTGQFF. In DNA, the CDR3 is TGTGCCAGTTCGGATCCCGGGACAGGGCAGTTCTTC.

The chain employs TRBV9 and TRBJ1-1; the match to TRBD1 covers 10 bases. V gave up 2 bases and J gave up 3 bases; unmatched junction bases: 10. There are 17 residues in the CDR3. The germline V gene has CDR1 SGDLS and CDR2 YYNGEE. CDR3 DNA sequence: TGTGCCAGCAGCGTTAGACAGGGGGCCGAGGGGTACACTGAAGCTTTCTTT. Protein product: CASSVRQGAEGYTEAFF.

The V and J genes are TRBV6-2 or TRBV6-3 and TRBJ1-5; D gene unclear. CDR1 and CDR2 (germline): MNHEY, SVGEGT. V shed 2 bases and J shed 5 bases, with 10 bases lying between them. This CDR3 is 14 amino acids long. This chain's CDR3 is CASSYISEHQPQHF. CDR3 nucleotides: TGTGCCAGCAGTTACATTTCAGAACATCAGCCCCAGCATTTT.

The CDR3 region has the DNA TGTGCCAGCAGAACCGACAGAGACAGAAATGAAAAACTGTTTTTT. It specifies CASRTDRDRNEKLFF. This chain joins TRBV6-5 and TRBJ1-4, with D possibly matching TRBD1 (5 bases). Germline V lookup: CDR1 MNHEY, CDR2 SVGAGI. Trimming took 6 bases from V and 5 from J, leaving 16 bases between them. The CDR3 is made up of 15 amino acids.

The chain has TRBV12-3 or TRBV12-4 and TRBJ1-5; TRBD1 matches at 8 bases. After removal of 6 bases from V and 6 bases from J, the junction contained 4 bases not matched to a gene. The CDR3 is made up of 13 amino acids. CDR3 residues: CASRTGDSQPQHF. In DNA, the CDR3 is TGTGCCAGCAGGACAGGGGACAGTCAGCCCCAGCATTTT.